This T cell receptor beta chain was captured in a study of CD8+ T cells in alopecia areata. Sequencing relied on a cDNA template that was reverse transcribed from extracted RNA. Generated by immunoSEQ multiplex PCR, the TCRdb table keeps only in-frame clones and is missing some. The sample contains 65,000 to 75,000 clones, approximately 45% of which appear only once. This clone came up a few times. Germline V gene lookup returns CDR1 ENHRY and CDR2 SYGVKD. The CDR3 sequence is 20 residues long. Trimming took 3 bases from V and 2 from J; bases not matched to a gene: 11. J is TRBJ2-6 and V is TRBV10-3, with TRBD2 identical over 12 bases. The sequence came from a human donor with alopecia areata. The sequencing used CD8+ T cells sorted from blood, collected at week 0. In DNA, the CDR3 is TGTGCCATCAGTGAAACGGCTAGCGGGAGGGGGAGCGCTGGGGCCAACGTCCTGACTTTC. Protein sequence: CAISETASGRGSAGANVLTF.